What follows are 23 T cell receptor beta chains derived from one specimen sequenced in a study of regulatory T cells in long-lasting Graves disease. Sequencing libraries for TCR beta were prepared with iRepertoire HTBI primers and Arm-PCR of CDR3 regions. One entry per CDR3 protein, called by TCRdb with MiXCR from the multiplex PCR reads. This table holds about 530,000 distinct CDR3 sequences, about 16% found once. Time point of the sample: newly diagnosed GD, antithyroid drugs for less than 3 months. Isolated PBMC RNA provided the starting material for the TCR library. The same specimen was also included in a second study, on T cells in Graves' hyperthyroidism and ophthalmopathy.

Material: peripheral blood mononuclear cells (PBMCs), obtained at new diagnosis, from a patient treated with antithyroid drugs. Every receptor here comes from a middle-aged woman with Graves disease.

There are a few counts of this clonotype. Just one base apart from a much larger clone, this may be a read error. This sequence joins TRBV7-9 and TRBJ1-2; D is ambiguous. The CDR3 has 11 residues. Deletions cut 5 bases from V and 6 bases from J, with 7 bases between. Germline CDR1 SEHNR, CDR2 FQNEAQ (reference sequence). The CDR3, as DNA: TGTGCCAGCAGCCAGAACCATGGCTACACCTTC. Amino acid sequence: CASSQNHGYTF. Using reference TRBV7-9 and TRBJ1-2 for the parts outside the CDR3, the full variable domain is DTGVSQNPRHKITKRGQNVTFRCDPISEHNRLYWYRQTLGQGPEFLTYFQNEAQLEKSRLLSDRFSAERPKGSFSTLEIQRTEQGDSAMYLCASSQNHGYTFGSGTRLTVV.

This clonotype was detected only a few times. This could be a read error, since a much larger clone is one nucleotide away. V usage is TRBV7-3 and J usage is TRBJ1-1, with TRBD1 as a possible D gene (6 bases). Germline-derived CDR1 and CDR2 are SGHTA and FQGTGA. CDR3 length: 14 amino acids. CDR3 DNA sequence: TGTGCCAGCAGCGCACAGGGAGAGAACACTGAAGCTTCCTTT. Residues: CASSAQGENTEASF.

As regards this clonotype: One base away lies a much larger clone, so this may be a sequencing read error. The V and J genes are TRBV25-1 and TRBJ1-1, with D maybe TRBD1 (5 bases). Trimming cost V 5 bases and J 1 base, with 20 bases left between them. The germline gives CDR1 MGHDK, CDR2 SYGVNS. The CDR3 contains 17 residues. Here the CDR3 DNA reads TGTGCCAGCAGTATATCGACAGCCCACTCGTCGAACACTGAAGCTTTCTTT. It yields the protein CASSISTAHSSNTEAFF.

Comment on this clonotype: This may arise from a read error, as a much more abundant clone is one base away. The chain has TRBV28 and TRBJ2-7; TRBD1 matches at 11 bases. V shed 0 bases, J shed 3 bases, and the junction held 4 bases outside the gene matches. CDR1 is MDHEN, CDR2 SYDVKM, per germline. The CDR3 has 16 residues. CDR3 DNA sequence: TGTGCCAGCAGTTTATGGGGACAGGGGGGGAACTACGAGCAGTACTTC. Residues: CASSLWGQGGNYEQYF.

This clonotype was observed a handful of times. The chain is built from TRBV28 and TRBJ1-2, with 7 bases matching TRBD1. Trimming took 6 bases from V and 8 from J; bases not matched to a gene: 3. The CDR3 runs 11 residues. In germline, CDR1 is MDHEN, CDR2 SYDVKM. DNA of the CDR3: TGTGCCAGCAGCCGGGACAGAGGCTACACCTTC. Amino acids: CASSRDRGYTF.

This clonotype occurred many times. This chain uses TRBV2 with TRBJ1-1; no reliable D call. V dropped 0 bases and J dropped 5 bases, with 13 bases sitting between them. Germline loops: CDR1 SNHLY, CDR2 FYNNEI. This CDR3 comprises 15 residues. Here the CDR3 reads CASSEALWGGTEAFF. The CDR3 DNA follows: TGTGCCAGCAGTGAAGCGCTTTGGGGTGGGACTGAAGCTTTCTTT.

A few counts support this clonotype. CDR3 sequence reads: CASSGGDRAYGANVLTF. The CDR3 nucleotides are TGCGCCAGCAGCGGGGGGGACAGAGCCTACGGGGCCAACGTCCTGACTTTC. The V gene is TRBV5-1, the J gene TRBJ2-6; either TRBD1 or TRBD2 may fit D (7 bases each). Germline V gene data show CDR1 as SGHRS and CDR2 as YFSETQ. V was trimmed by 4 bases and J by 4 bases, leaving 18 bases between them. The CDR3 sequence is 17 residues long.

This clonotype was counted between two and nine times. The J gene is TRBJ2-7, the V gene TRBV10-3; perhaps D is TRBD1 or TRBD2 (6 bases each). V lost 3 bases, J lost 4 bases, and 16 bases lay in between. Looked up from germline, CDR1 is ENHRY and CDR2 is SYGVKD. The CDR3 extends over 15 amino acids. In nucleotides, the CDR3 is TGTGCCATCAGTGATCAAGGGGGGACGAGGTACGAGCAGTACTTC. Protein sequence: CAISDQGGTRYEQYF.

This clonotype appeared many times. With a much larger clone just one base away, this may be a read error. The V gene is TRBV7-9, the J gene TRBJ1-1, with D possibly matching TRBD1 (5 bases). The germline gives CDR1 SEHNR, CDR2 FQNEAQ (reference sequence). The length of the CDR3 is 13 residues. Trimming took 6 bases from V and 1 from J, leaving 9 bases between them. The CDR3 sequence is CASRRDGNTEAFF. DNA for the CDR3: TGTGCCAGCAGGCGGGACGGGAACACTGAAGCTTTCTTT. Combining the CDR3 with reference TRBV7-9 and TRBJ1-1 gives the whole variable domain DTGVSQNPRHKITKRGQNVTFRCDPISEHNRLYWYRQTLGQGPEFLTYFQNEAQLEKSRLLSDRFSAERPKGSFSTLEIQRTEQGDSAMYLCASRRDGNTEAFFGQGTRLTVV.

This clonotype was observed many times. This sequence joins TRBV7-8 and TRBJ1-5; possibly TRBD1 for D (6 bases). Deletions cut 5 bases from V and 6 bases from J, with 20 bases between. This CDR3 is built from 16 residues. CDR1 and CDR2 (germline): SGHVS, FQNEAQ. CDR3 DNA sequence: TGTGCCAGCAGCGGGGAGGGACACCTGGGTGGTCAGCCCCAGCATTTT. As protein: CASSGEGHLGGQPQHF.

This clonotype came up a few times. This sequence joins TRBV9 and TRBJ1-2, with D maybe TRBD1 (6 bases). Trimming removed 0 bases from V and 7 bases from J, with 16 bases in between. CDR3 size: 15 residues. Germline CDR1 SGDLS, CDR2 YYNGEE. CDR3: CASSVGVGAECGYTF. CDR3 DNA sequence: TGTGCCAGCAGCGTAGGTGTGGGGGCTGAGTGTGGCTACACCTTC.

This clonotype occurred a few times. In DNA form, the CDR3 reads TGCAGTGCTGCACAGATTGGGGCGTCTGAGCAGTTCTTC. Translated, it gives CSAAQIGASEQFF. The rearrangement links TRBV20-1 to TRBJ2-1, with D possibly TRBD1 on 5 matching bases. Germline CDR1 is DFQATT and CDR2 is SNEGSKA (reference sequence). V dropped 5 bases and J dropped 9 bases, with 17 bases sitting between them. The CDR3 is made up of 13 amino acids.

The J gene is TRBJ2-1, the V gene TRBV19; TRBD2 aligns across 8 bases. J lost 7 bases, V lost 3 bases, and 8 bases had no gene match. Germline V gene lookup returns CDR1 LNHDA and CDR2 SQIVND (reference sequence). The CDR3 runs to 15 residues. The CDR3 region is CASSIRGGARNEQFF. CDR3 in DNA: TGTGCCAGTAGTATCCGGGGGGGCGCAAGGAATGAGCAGTTCTTC.

In this sample, this clonotype turned up many times. The chain uses TRBV28 and TRBJ2-7; 9 bases agree with TRBD1. Per germline, CDR1 MDHEN and CDR2 SYDVKM. Losses at the gene ends were 3 bases for V and 6 bases for J; bases not matched to a gene: 3. The CDR3 spans 13 residues. This CDR3 is CASSFRDRVEQYF. CDR3 DNA: TGTGCCAGCAGTTTCCGGGACAGGGTCGAGCAGTACTTC.

This clonotype was recorded a few times. The chain joins TRBV12-3 or TRBV12-4 to TRBJ1-5, with TRBD1 as a possible D gene (5 bases). The CDR3 loop spans 13 amino acids. V was clipped by 6 bases and J by 3 bases, with 9 bases between them. CDR3 coding DNA: TGTGCCAGCAGCGGGGGGACCAATCAGCCCCAGCATTTT. This translates into CASSGGTNQPQHF.

This clonotype was observed at least ten times. CDR3 in DNA: TGTGCCAGCAGTTTAAGTGGAGACTATGGCTACACCTTC. Protein: CASSLSGDYGYTF. J is TRBJ1-2 and V is TRBV12-3 or TRBV12-4; D is unclear. This CDR3 has 13 amino acids. Trimming took 2 bases from V and 3 from J, leaving 7 bases between them.

V gene TRBV24-1 combines with J gene TRBJ1-2; D not resolved. V was cut by 11 bases and J by 8 bases, with 23 bases left in between. This CDR3 region has 14 residues. Germline V gene sequence: CDR1 KGHDR, CDR2 SFDVKD. CDR3 protein: CAKLRPTRSEGYTF. The CDR3 nucleotides read TGTGCCAAACTCAGACCCACACGCTCGGAGGGCTACACCTTC.

About this clonotype: A much larger clone is a single base away; this may be a read error. The CDR3 DNA sequence: TGTGCCAGCAGCCACGGTGGGACAGGGTCAGATACGCAGTATTTT. This gives the protein CASSHGGTGSDTQYF. The chain links TRBV11-2 to TRBJ2-3; 9 bases fit TRBD1. This CDR3 has 15 amino acids. V shed 5 bases and J 4 bases; nucleotides not matched to a gene: 7. The germline V gene has CDR1 SGHAT and CDR2 FQNNGV.

This clonotype appeared many times. This chain connects TRBV9 to TRBJ1-2, with D unclear. Trimming removed 0 bases from V and 8 bases from J, with 23 bases in between. Germline CDR1 is SGDLS and CDR2 is YYNGEE. This CDR3 contains 17 residues. The CDR3 sequence is CASSVVEDPGLGRGYTF. The DNA for the CDR3 is TGTGCCAGCAGCGTAGTAGAGGACCCGGGCCTTGGAAGGGGCTACACCTTC.

This clonotype was found a few times. The CDR3, as DNA: TGTGCTAGTGGTTTAGCAGTCTCCAGGCAGTACTTC. Amino acids: CASGLAVSRQYF. The V gene is TRBV12-5, the J gene TRBJ2-7; D unresolved. The germline V gene has CDR1 LGHNT and CDR2 FRNRAP. The CDR3 contains 12 residues. V was pared by 3 bases and J by 9 bases, with 12 bases between.

This clonotype was observed a few times. This chain joins TRBV9 and TRBJ2-7; D possibly corresponds to TRBD1 (6 bases). Germline CDR1 and CDR2: SGDLS and YYNGEE. Trimming pared 0 bases from V and 2 bases from J, leaving 9 bases between. CDR3 length equals 14 residues. CDR3 DNA sequence: TGTGCCAGCAGCGTAGGGGACAAAGCCTACGAGCAGTACTTC. Its translation is CASSVGDKAYEQYF.

The V gene is TRBV27, the J gene TRBJ2-5, with a tentative D call TRBD2 (7 bases). Germline-derived CDR1 and CDR2 are MNHEY and SMNVEV (reference sequence). This CDR3 is built from 16 residues. With 2 bases removed from V and 2 bases from J, the gap between germline ends came to 15 bases. For the CDR3, the DNA is TGTGCCAGCAGTTTAACGGGGGGCGGATTTCAAGAGACCCAGTACTTC. Translation: CASSLTGGGFQETQYF.

J is TRBJ1-2 and V is TRBV10-2; no clear D gene. In germline, CDR1 is WSHSY, CDR2 SAAADI. CDR3 length: 13 residues. Trimming left V 4 bases short and J 5 bases short, with 11 bases between. The CDR3 DNA follows: TGCGCCAGCAGTGGCGCGATTTCATATGGCTACACCTTC. Protein product: CASSGAISYGYTF.